The next 23 T cell receptor beta chains were all read from a single sample in a study of blood T cell repertoires in COVID-19. Some clones are missing from TCRdb's copy, which holds only in-frame ones; the method was immunoSEQ multiplex PCR. The repertoire consists of under 200,000 clones, with around nine tenths occurring once and the leading ten covering 10%. The sample was peripheral blood. The receptor source for this set is a woman between 65 and 79 years old with COVID-19, enrolled during active disease.

This chain uses TRBV5-6 with TRBJ2-1; 8 bases line up with TRBD2. CDR1 and CDR2 from the germline V gene are SGHDT and YYEEEE. The CDR3 totals 15 residues. V lost 0 bases and J lost 7; bases outside the gene matches: 6. The CDR3 sequence is CASSLVGGAWNEQFF. CDR3 nucleotide sequence: TGTGCCAGCAGCTTGGTCGGGGGGGCTTGGAATGAGCAGTTCTTC.

The genes are TRBV4-1 and TRBJ1-2; unclear D gene. The length of the CDR3 is 17 residues. V was pared by 0 bases and J by 0 bases, with 14 bases between. CDR1 is MGHRA and CDR2 is YSYEKL in the germline V gene. The CDR3 sequence is CASSQEHGDGANYGYTF. The CDR3 DNA reads as TGCGCCAGCAGCCAAGAACACGGGGATGGAGCTAACTATGGCTACACCTTC.

The chain links TRBV28 to TRBJ2-7; 10 nucleotides agree with TRBD1. The CDR3 covers 15 residues. Germline CDR1 is MDHEN and CDR2 is SYDVKM. The V gene end was trimmed by 4 bases and the J gene end by 3 bases; junction bases not matched to a gene: 6. CDR3 coding DNA: TGTGCCAGCAGTTCCGCCGGGACAGGGGACTACGAGCAGTACTTC. It specifies CASSSAGTGDYEQYF.

This clone was counted a single time. The V gene is TRBV19, the J gene TRBJ2-7; 10 bases match TRBD2. The V and J ends lost 3 bases and 3 bases, in that order; junction bases with no gene match: 5. The CDR3 length is 15 residues. CDR1 and CDR2 (germline): LNHDA, SQIVND (reference sequence). In DNA, the CDR3 is TGTGCCAGTAGTATGGTAGCGGGGGGAAACTACGAGCAGTACTTC. Encoded protein: CASSMVAGGNYEQYF.

The chain uses TRBV5-1 and TRBJ2-7, with D possibly being TRBD1 (7 bases). The germline V gene encodes CDR1 SGHRS and CDR2 YFSETQ. CDR3 length: 17 residues. The V gene lost 1 base and the J gene lost 0 bases, with 17 bases spanning the gap. CDR3 residues: CASSLSRGAPSSYEQYF. The DNA of the CDR3 is TGCGCCAGCAGCTTGTCCAGGGGGGCCCCGTCCTCCTACGAGCAGTACTTC.

The V call is TRBV5-1, the J call TRBJ1-2, with 7 nucleotides matching TRBD1. CDR1 SGHRS and CDR2 YFSETQ come from the germline V gene. After removal of 0 bases from V and 5 bases from J, the junction contained 4 bases not matched to a gene. CDR3 length: 14 residues. Written as DNA, the CDR3 is TGCGCCAGCAGCTTGGGCCAGGGGGGATATGGCTACACCTTC. It is translated as CASSLGQGGYGYTF.

This chain uses TRBV2 with TRBJ1-2; D ambiguous. This CDR3 spans 14 amino acids. V dropped 9 bases and J dropped 3 bases, with 17 bases sitting between them. Germline CDR1 SNHLY, CDR2 FYNNEI. The CDR3 region is CASIPGGGDYGYTF. CDR3 nucleotide sequence: TGTGCCAGTATCCCTGGCGGAGGAGACTATGGCTACACCTTC.

The chain uses TRBV19 and TRBJ1-6, with TRBD1 identical over 8 bases. V was clipped by 3 bases and J by 5 bases; unmatched bases: 0. Germline V CDR1 and CDR2: LNHDA, SQIVND (reference sequence). The CDR3 has 14 amino acids. CDR3 in amino acids: CASSMDRDNSPLHF. CDR3 coding DNA: TGTGCCAGTAGTATGGACAGGGATAATTCACCCCTCCACTTT.

The chain couples TRBV5-4 to TRBJ2-3; D is unresolved. V gave up 0 bases and J gave up 2 bases, with 4 bases separating them. This CDR3 contains 13 residues. CDR1 and CDR2 from the germline V gene are SGHNT and YYREEE (reference sequence). The CDR3 reads CASSLDSTDTQYF. CDR3 sequence (DNA): TGTGCCAGCAGCTTGGACTCCACAGATACGCAGTATTTT.

The genes are TRBV30 and TRBJ1-1, with D perhaps matching TRBD1 (5 bases). CDR1 and CDR2 (germline): GTSNPN, SVGIG (reference sequence). The length of the CDR3 is 15 residues. V was trimmed by 2 bases and J by 4 bases, leaving 17 bases between them. The CDR3 reads CAWSSSPGGSTEAFF. DNA of the CDR3: TGTGCCTGGAGTTCCAGTCCCGGGGGAAGCACTGAAGCTTTCTTT.

The count of this clone is one. This rearrangement joins TRBV7-9 to TRBJ1-1; D gene unclear. CDR1 and CDR2 from the germline V gene are SEHNR and FQNEAQ (reference sequence). This CDR3 region has 17 residues. The V and J ends lost 7 bases and 6 bases respectively, with 27 bases between them. The CDR3 DNA follows: TGTGCCAGCACCCAGCGGGCGGCAGCCGTCGGCGGCGCTGAAGCTTTCTTT. Its protein product is CASTQRAAAVGGAEAFF. Supplemented by reference TRBV7-9 and TRBJ1-1, the full variable domain reads DTGVSQNPRHKITKRGQNVTFRCDPISEHNRLYWYRQTLGQGPEFLTYFQNEAQLEKSRLLSDRFSAERPKGSFSTLEIQRTEQGDSAMYLCASTQRAAAVGGAEAFFGQGTRLTVV.

This clone has a single count. The chain carries TRBV2 and TRBJ1-1; perhaps TRBD1 as D (6 bases). This CDR3 comprises 15 residues. Per germline, CDR1 SNHLY and CDR2 FYNNEI. Trimming pared 9 bases from V and 3 bases from J, leaving 20 bases between. The CDR3 protein is CARGVRGRGDTEAFF. The CDR3 DNA reads as TGTGCCAGGGGGGTCAGGGGCAGGGGAGACACTGAAGCTTTCTTT.

This clone came up a few times. The rearrangement joins TRBV27 to TRBJ2-7, with TRBD2 as a possible D gene (6 bases). The CDR3 is 14 residues long. The V gene lost 4 bases and the J gene lost 5 bases, with 15 bases spanning the gap. Germline loops: CDR1 MNHEY, CDR2 SMNVEV (reference sequence). The CDR3: CASSSGTLANEQYF. The CDR3, as DNA: TGTGCCAGCAGTTCTGGGACTCTAGCGAACGAGCAGTACTTC.

The chain links TRBV18 to TRBJ1-1; 10 bases map to TRBD1. The CDR3 loop spans 16 amino acids. CDR1 and CDR2 (germline): KGHSH, LQKENI. The V gene end was trimmed by 3 bases and the J gene end by 7 bases; junction bases not matched to a gene: 11. The CDR3 nucleotides read TGTGCCAGCTCACCCATACTAGACAGGGGGCTGGTTGAAGCTTTCTTT. It codes for CASSPILDRGLVEAFF.

This chain uses TRBV3-1 (or the pseudogene TRBV3-2) with TRBJ2-3; possible D gene TRBD1, 6 bases. The CDR3 contains 15 residues. The germline V gene encodes CDR1 LGHDT and CDR2 YNNKEL (reference sequence). V lost 1 base and J 7 bases, leaving 15 bases between the germline ends. CDR3 nucleotide sequence: TGTGCCAGCAGCCAAGGGGGACAAAGTTTGAATACGCAGTATTTT. It codes for CASSQGGQSLNTQYF.

This clone was picked up one time. The chain uses TRBV18 and TRBJ1-6; D is undetermined. The CDR3 contains 16 residues. Germline V gives CDR1 KGHSH, CDR2 LQKENI. Trimming took off 3 bases at V and 0 bases at J, with 9 bases between the two ends. In DNA form, the CDR3 reads TGTGCCAGCTCACCGCCTTCTAGCTCCTATAATTCACCCCTCCACTTT. Its translation is CASSPPSSSYNSPLHF.

The V and J genes are TRBV7-2 and TRBJ2-5, with TRBD2 matching 11 bases. J lost 1 base, V lost 4 bases, and 5 bases had no gene match. The V gene's germline CDR1 is SGHTA and CDR2 FQGNSA. The CDR3 length is 16 residues. The CDR3 here is CASSSTSGAIQETQYF. In nucleotides, the CDR3 is TGTGCCAGCAGCTCGACTAGCGGGGCGATCCAAGAGACCCAGTACTTC. The full variable domain, its missing parts supplied by reference TRBV7-2 and TRBJ2-5, is GAGVSQSPSNKVTEKGKDVELRCDPISGHTALYWYRQSLGQGLEFLIYFQGNSAPDKSGLPSDRFSAERTGGSVSTLTIQRTQQEDSAVYLCASSSTSGAIQETQYFGPGTRLLVL.

The chain couples TRBV20-1 to TRBJ2-3; 8 bases are a match to TRBD2. The CDR3 has 17 residues. Germline values: CDR1 DFQATT, CDR2 SNEGSKA (reference sequence). The junction had 11 bases not matched to a gene; V was cut back by 3 bases and J by 0 bases. The CDR3 region has the DNA TGCAGTGCTAGTCCCGGGGGGGGGCGCGGTAGCACAGATACGCAGTATTTT. Translating it yields CSASPGGGRGSTDTQYF.

This clone has a single count. This chain uses TRBV18 with TRBJ2-7; TRBD2 matches at 8 bases. Trimming cost V 3 bases and J 6 bases; bases outside gene matches: 10. Germline assignment: CDR1 KGHSH and CDR2 LQKENI. The CDR3 has 15 residues. The CDR3 nucleotides read TGTGCCAGCTCACCTTACCGGGGGGGCCTTAGCGAGCAGTACTTC. This translates into CASSPYRGGLSEQYF.

V gene TRBV28 combines with J gene TRBJ1-2; 8 bases are shared with TRBD1. This CDR3 comprises 14 residues. J gave up 0 bases and V 7 bases, and 4 bases lay outside the gene matches. Germline CDR1 and CDR2: MDHEN and SYDVKM. The CDR3 DNA sequence: TGTGCCAGCACCGGGGACAGGACTAACTATGGCTACACCTTC. It codes for CASTGDRTNYGYTF.

The CDR3 DNA is TGCGCCAGCAGCTTGGGCAGGGGAAACACTGAAGCTTTCTTT. Amino acids: CASSLGRGNTEAFF. The chain joins TRBV5-1 to TRBJ1-1; D may be TRBD1 (6 bases). Germline V gene data show CDR1 as SGHRS and CDR2 as YFSETQ. The V and J ends lost 0 bases and 2 bases respectively, with 8 bases between them. CDR3 length: 14 residues. The full variable domain, its missing parts supplied by reference TRBV5-1 and TRBJ1-1, is KAGVTQTPRYLIKTRGQQVTLSCSPISGHRSVSWYQQTPGQGLQFLFEYFSETQRNKGNFPGRFSGRQFSNSRSEMNVSTLELGDSALYLCASSLGRGNTEAFFGQGTRLTVV.

CDR3 sequence (DNA): TGTGCCAGCACCCGGGACAGCTATGGCTACACCTTC. As protein: CASTRDSYGYTF. The chain combines TRBV25-1 with TRBJ1-2; the match to TRBD1 covers 7 bases. Per germline, CDR1 MGHDK and CDR2 SYGVNS. This CDR3 contains 12 residues. V gave up 7 bases and J gave up 4 bases; unmatched junction bases: 3.

The rearrangement joins TRBV5-1 to TRBJ2-7; D is unresolved. Germline values: CDR1 SGHRS, CDR2 YFSETQ. This CDR3 spans 13 amino acids. V lost 0 bases, J lost 5 bases, and 9 bases lay in between. The CDR3 bases are TGCGCCAGCAGCTTGGATTGGCAGAACGAGCAGTACTTC. Amino acids: CASSLDWQNEQYF.